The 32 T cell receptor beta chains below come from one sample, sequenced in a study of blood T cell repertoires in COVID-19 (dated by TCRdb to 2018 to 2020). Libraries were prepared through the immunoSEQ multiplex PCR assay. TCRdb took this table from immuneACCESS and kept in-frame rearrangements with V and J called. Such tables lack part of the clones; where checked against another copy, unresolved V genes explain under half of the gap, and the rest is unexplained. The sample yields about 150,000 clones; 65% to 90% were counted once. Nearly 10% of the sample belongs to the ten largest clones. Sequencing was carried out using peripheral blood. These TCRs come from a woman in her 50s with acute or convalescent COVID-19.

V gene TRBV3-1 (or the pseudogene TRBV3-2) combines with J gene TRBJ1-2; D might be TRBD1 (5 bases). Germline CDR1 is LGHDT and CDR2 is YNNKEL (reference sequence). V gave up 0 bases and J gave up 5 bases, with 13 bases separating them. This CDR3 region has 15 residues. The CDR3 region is CASSQDLNRYYGYTF. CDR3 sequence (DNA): TGTGCCAGCAGCCAAGATCTTAACAGGTATTATGGCTACACCTTC.

CDR3 sequence reads: CASSLEAARGIYEQYF. CDR3 DNA sequence: TGCGCCAGCAGCTTGGAGGCCGCAAGGGGAATATACGAGCAGTACTTC. The genes are TRBV5-1 and TRBJ2-7, with a possible D match to TRBD1 (5 bases). From germline, CDR1 is SGHRS and CDR2 YFSETQ. V was shortened by 0 bases and J by 4 bases, with 17 bases between the two germline ends. This CDR3 comprises 16 residues.

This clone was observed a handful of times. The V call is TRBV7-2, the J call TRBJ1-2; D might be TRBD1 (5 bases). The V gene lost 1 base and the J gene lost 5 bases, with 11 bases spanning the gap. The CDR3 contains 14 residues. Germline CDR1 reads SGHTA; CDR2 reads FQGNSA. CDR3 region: CASSLEQGIYGYTF. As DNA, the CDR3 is TGTGCCAGCAGCTTAGAGCAGGGTATATATGGCTACACCTTC.

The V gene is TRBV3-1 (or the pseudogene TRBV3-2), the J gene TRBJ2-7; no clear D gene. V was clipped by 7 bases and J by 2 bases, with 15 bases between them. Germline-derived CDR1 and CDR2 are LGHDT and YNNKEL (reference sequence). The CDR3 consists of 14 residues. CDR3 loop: CASISPQAPYEQYF. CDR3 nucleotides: TGTGCCAGCATCAGCCCCCAGGCCCCCTACGAGCAGTACTTC.

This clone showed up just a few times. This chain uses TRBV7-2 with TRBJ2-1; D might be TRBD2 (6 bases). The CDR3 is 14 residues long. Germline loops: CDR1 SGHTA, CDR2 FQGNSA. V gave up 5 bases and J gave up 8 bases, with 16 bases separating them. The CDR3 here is CASSTTGSKYEQFF. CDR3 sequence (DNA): TGTGCCAGCAGCACAACCGGGAGTAAGTATGAGCAGTTCTTC.

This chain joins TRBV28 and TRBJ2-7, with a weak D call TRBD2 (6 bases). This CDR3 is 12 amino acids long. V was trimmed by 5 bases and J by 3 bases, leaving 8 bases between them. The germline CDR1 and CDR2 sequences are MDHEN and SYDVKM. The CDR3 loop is CASSPGSYEQYF. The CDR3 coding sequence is TGTGCCAGCAGTCCCGGGAGCTACGAGCAGTACTTC.

CDR3 sequence reads: CASRTSGGAADTQYF. CDR3 bases: TGTGCCAGTCGGACTAGCGGGGGGGCCGCGGATACGCAGTATTTT. The chain is built from TRBV6-6 and TRBJ2-3; 15 bases map to TRBD2. The V gene end was trimmed by 9 bases and the J gene end by 6 bases; junction bases not matched to a gene: 7. The CDR3 totals 15 residues. Germline loops: CDR1 MNHNY, CDR2 SVGAGI (reference sequence).

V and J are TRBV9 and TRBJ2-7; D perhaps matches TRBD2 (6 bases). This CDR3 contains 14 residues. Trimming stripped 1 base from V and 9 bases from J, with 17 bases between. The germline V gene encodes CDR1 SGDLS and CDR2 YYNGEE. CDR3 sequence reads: CASSVSGTEGGQYF. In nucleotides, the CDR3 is TGTGCCAGCAGCGTATCAGGGACCGAGGGAGGGCAGTACTTC.

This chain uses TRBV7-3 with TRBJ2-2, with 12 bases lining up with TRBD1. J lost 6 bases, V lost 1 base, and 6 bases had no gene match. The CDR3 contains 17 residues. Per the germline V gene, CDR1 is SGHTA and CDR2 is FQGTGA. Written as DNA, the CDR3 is TGTGCCAGCAGCTTAATAGGGACAGGGGGCGGTGCCGGGGAGCTGTTTTTT. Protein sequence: CASSLIGTGGGAGELFF. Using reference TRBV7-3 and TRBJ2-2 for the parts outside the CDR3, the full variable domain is GAGVSQTPSNKVTEKGKYVELRCDPISGHTALYWYRQSLGQGPEFLIYFQGTGAADDSGLPNDRFFAVRPEGSVSTLKIQRTERGDSAVYLCASSLIGTGGGAGELFFGEGSRLTVL.

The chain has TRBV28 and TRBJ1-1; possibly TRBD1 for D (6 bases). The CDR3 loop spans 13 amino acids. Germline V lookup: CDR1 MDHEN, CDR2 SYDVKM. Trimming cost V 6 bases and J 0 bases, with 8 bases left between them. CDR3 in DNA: TGTGCCAGCAGCGACAGGATGAACACTGAAGCTTTCTTT. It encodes CASSDRMNTEAFF.

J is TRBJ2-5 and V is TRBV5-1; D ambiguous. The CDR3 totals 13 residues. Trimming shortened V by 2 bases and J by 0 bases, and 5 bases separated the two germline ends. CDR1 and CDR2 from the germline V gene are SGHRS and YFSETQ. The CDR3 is CASSLAHQETQYF. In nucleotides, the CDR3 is TGCGCCAGCAGCTTAGCACACCAAGAGACCCAGTACTTC.

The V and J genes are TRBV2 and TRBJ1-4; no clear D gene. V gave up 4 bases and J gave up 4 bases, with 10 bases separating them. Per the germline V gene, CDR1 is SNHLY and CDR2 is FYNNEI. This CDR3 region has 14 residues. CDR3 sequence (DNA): TGTGCCAGCAGTGTATTGCAGATTAATGAAAAACTGTTTTTT. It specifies CASSVLQINEKLFF.

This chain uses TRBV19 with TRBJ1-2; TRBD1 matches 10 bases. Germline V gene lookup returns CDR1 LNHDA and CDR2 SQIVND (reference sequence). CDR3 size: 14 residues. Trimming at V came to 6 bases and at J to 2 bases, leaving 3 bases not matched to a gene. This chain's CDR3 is CASRSTGGNYGYTF. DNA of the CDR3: TGTGCCAGTAGGTCGACAGGGGGCAACTATGGCTACACCTTC.

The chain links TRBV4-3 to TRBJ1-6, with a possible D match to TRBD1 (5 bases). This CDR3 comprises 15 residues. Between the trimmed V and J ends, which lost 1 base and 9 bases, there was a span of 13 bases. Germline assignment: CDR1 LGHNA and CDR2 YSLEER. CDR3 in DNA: TGCGCCAGCAGCCAAGGACAGTCCGGGGGTTCACCCCTCCACTTT. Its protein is CASSQGQSGGSPLHF.

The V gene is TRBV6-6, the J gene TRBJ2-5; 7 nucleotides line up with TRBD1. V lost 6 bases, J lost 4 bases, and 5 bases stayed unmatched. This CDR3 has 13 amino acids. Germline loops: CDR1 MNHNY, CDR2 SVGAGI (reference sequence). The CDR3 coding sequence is TGTGCCAGCAGGAAGGGGGCCCTAGAGACCCAGTACTTC. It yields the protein CASRKGALETQYF.

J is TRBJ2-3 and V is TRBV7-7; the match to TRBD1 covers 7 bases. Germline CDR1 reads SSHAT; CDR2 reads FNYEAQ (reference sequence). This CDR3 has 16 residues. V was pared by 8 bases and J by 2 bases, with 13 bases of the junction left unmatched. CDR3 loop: CASASGAGGFTDTQYF. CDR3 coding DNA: TGTGCCAGCGCCTCCGGGGCAGGGGGTTTCACAGATACGCAGTATTTT.

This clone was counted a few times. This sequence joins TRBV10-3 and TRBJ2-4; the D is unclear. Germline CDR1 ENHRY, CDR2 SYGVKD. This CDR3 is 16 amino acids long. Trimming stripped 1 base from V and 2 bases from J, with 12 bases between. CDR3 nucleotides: TGTGCCATCAGTGAGTACGACAAAACGACCAAAAACATTCAGTACTTC. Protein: CAISEYDKTTKNIQYF.

The CDR3 is CASSTATEAFF. CDR3 DNA sequence: TGTGCCAGCTCGACAGCCACTGAAGCTTTCTTT. V is TRBV2 and J is TRBJ1-1, with a tentative D call TRBD1 (5 bases). Germline V CDR1 and CDR2: SNHLY, FYNNEI. Trimming pared 8 bases from V and 4 bases from J, leaving 8 bases between. The CDR3 spans 11 residues. The complete variable domain, with remaining parts taken from reference TRBV2 and TRBJ1-1, reads EPEVTQTPSHQVTQMGQEVILRCVPISNHLYFYWYRQILGQKVEFLVSFYNNEISEKSEIFDDQFSVERPDGSNFTLKIRSTKLEDSAMYFCASSTATEAFFGQGTRLTVV.

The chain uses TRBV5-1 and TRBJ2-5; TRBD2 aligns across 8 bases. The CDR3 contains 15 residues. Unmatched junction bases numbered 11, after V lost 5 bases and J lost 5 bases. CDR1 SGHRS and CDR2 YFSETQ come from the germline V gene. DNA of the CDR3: TGCGCCAGCAGTTCGGGAGGGGCGTATTCGGAGACCCAGTACTTC. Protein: CASSSGGAYSETQYF.

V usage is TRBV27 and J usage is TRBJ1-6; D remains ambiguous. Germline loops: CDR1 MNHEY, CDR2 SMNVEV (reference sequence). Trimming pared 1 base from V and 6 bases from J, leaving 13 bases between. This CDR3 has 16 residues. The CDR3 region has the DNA TGTGCCAGCAGTTTATTTGCAGGTTTTTCTAATTCACCCCTCCACTTT. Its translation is CASSLFAGFSNSPLHF.

The CDR3 coding sequence is TGTGCCAGCTCACCAGTAGGACAGGGGGCGTTCGCCGGGGAGCTGTTTTTT. This translates into CASSPVGQGAFAGELFF. The chain has TRBV18 and TRBJ2-2, with TRBD1 matching over 11 bases. CDR1 KGHSH and CDR2 LQKENI come from the germline V gene. The junction had 8 bases not matched to a gene; V was cut back by 2 bases and J by 6 bases. This CDR3 is 17 amino acids long.

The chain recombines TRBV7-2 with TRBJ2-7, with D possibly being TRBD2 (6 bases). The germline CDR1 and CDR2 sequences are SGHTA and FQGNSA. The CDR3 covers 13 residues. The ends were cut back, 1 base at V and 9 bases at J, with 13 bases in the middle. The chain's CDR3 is CASSLERRRGQYF. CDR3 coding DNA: TGTGCCAGCAGCTTAGAGCGGCGGAGGGGGCAGTACTTC.

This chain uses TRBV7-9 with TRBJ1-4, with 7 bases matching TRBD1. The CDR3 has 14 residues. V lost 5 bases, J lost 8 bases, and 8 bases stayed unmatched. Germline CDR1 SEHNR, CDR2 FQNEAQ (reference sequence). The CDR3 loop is CASSPTGNEEKLFF. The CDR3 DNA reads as TGTGCCAGCAGCCCGACAGGGAATGAGGAAAAACTGTTTTTT. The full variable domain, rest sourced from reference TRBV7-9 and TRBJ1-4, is DTGVSQNPRHKITKRGQNVTFRCDPISEHNRLYWYRQTLGQGPEFLTYFQNEAQLEKSRLLSDRFSAERPKGSFSTLEIQRTEQGDSAMYLCASSPTGNEEKLFFGSGTQLSVL.

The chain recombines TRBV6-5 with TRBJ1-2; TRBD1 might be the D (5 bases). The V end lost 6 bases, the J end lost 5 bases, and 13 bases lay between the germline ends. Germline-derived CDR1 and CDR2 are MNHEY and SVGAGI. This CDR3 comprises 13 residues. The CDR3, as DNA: TGTGCCAGCAGCGCAATCGCAGGGTATGGCTACACCTTC. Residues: CASSAIAGYGYTF.

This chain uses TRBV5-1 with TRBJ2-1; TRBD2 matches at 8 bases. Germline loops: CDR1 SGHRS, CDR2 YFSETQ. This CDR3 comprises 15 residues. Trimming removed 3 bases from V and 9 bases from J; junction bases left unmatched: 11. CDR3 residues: CASSSQSGSLGEQFF. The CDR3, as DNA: TGCGCCAGCAGCTCCCAAAGCGGGAGCCTAGGTGAGCAGTTCTTC.

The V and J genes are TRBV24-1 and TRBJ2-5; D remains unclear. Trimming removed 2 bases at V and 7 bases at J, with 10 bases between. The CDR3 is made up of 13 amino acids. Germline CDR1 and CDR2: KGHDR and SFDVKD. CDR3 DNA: TGTGCCACCAGTGATTCCCTGTCCGTGACCCAGTACTTC. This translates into CATSDSLSVTQYF.

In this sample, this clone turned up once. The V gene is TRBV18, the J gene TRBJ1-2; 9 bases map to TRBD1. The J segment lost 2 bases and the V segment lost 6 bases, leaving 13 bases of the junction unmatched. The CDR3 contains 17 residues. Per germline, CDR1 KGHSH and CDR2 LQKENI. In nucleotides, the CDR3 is TGTGCCAGCTCGGACTCCTGGGGACAGGGATCGAACTATGGCTACACCTTC. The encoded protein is CASSDSWGQGSNYGYTF.

CDR3 DNA sequence: TGCGCCAGCAGCCAGTATACAGGGGGCGTGAACACTGAAGCTTTCTTT. Translating gives CASSQYTGGVNTEAFF. This chain links TRBV4-1 with TRBJ1-1, with 9 bases matching TRBD1. Germline trimming cut 3 bases from V and 0 bases from J; bases unmatched to any gene: 5. Germline V gives CDR1 MGHRA, CDR2 YSYEKL. CDR3 size: 16 residues.

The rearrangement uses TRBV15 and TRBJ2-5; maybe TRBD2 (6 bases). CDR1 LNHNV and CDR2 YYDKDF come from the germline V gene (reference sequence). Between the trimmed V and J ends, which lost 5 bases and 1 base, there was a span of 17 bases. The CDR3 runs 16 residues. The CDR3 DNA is TGTGCCACCAGCGGGAATACCGCGGGGCTCCAAGAGACCCAGTACTTC. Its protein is CATSGNTAGLQETQYF.

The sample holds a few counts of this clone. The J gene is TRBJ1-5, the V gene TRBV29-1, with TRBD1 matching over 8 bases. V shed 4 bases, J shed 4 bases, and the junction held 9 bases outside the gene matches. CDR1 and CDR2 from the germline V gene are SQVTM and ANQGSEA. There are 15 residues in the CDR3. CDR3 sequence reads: CSVADPQGENQPQHF. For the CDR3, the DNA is TGCAGCGTTGCCGACCCACAGGGGGAGAATCAGCCCCAGCATTTT. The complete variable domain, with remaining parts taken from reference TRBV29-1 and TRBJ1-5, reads SAVISQKPSRDICQRGTSLTIQCQVDSQVTMMFWYRQQPGQSLTLIATANQGSEATYESGFVIDKFPISRPNLTFSTLTVSNMSPEDSSIYLCSVADPQGENQPQHFGDGTRLSIL.

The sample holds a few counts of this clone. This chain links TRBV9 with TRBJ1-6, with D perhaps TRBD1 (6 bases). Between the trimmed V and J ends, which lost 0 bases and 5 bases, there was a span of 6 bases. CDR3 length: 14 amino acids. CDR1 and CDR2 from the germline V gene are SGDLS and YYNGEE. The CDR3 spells CASSVAGDNSPLHF. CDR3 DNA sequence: TGTGCCAGCAGCGTAGCAGGGGATAATTCACCCCTCCACTTT.

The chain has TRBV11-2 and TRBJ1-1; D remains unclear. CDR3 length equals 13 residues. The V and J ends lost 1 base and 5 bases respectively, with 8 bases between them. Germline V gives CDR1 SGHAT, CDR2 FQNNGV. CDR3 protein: CASSLVPGTEAFF. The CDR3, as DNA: TGTGCCAGCAGCTTAGTTCCGGGGACTGAAGCTTTCTTT.